Described below is a single T cell receptor beta chain sequence and its context. This sample is drawn from a study of blood T cell repertoires in COVID-19. TCRdb's copy holds only in-frame clones and misses some; the assay was immunoSEQ multiplex PCR. This table has 150,000 to 200,000 clones, over 75% appearing once. This CDR3 comprises 16 residues. V dropped 5 bases and J dropped 2; count of bases not matched to a gene: 10. CDR1 is SEHNR, CDR2 FQNEAQ, per germline (reference sequence). The chain links TRBV7-9 to TRBJ2-7; TRBD1 agrees at 9 bases. The receptor was isolated from a human donor with active or convalescent COVID-19. The donor label of this sample is uncertain. The sequenced sample consisted of peripheral blood. CDR3: CASSQPPGQGTYEQYF. CDR3 sequence (DNA): TGTGCCAGCAGCCAACCCCCGGGACAGGGTACCTACGAGCAGTACTTC.